These T cell receptor beta chains were read from a single sample in a study of brain metastases from non-small cell lung cancer. Method: immunoSEQ multiplex PCR; TCRdb's copy keeps in-frame clones and lacks some. The sample holds fewer than 5,000 clones, 70% to 90% seen once. Sequencing was performed on primary lung tumor tissue. Receptor source: a donor at least 40 years old with non-small cell lung cancer. The CDR3 runs from the conserved cysteine through the conserved F or W. D genes are given only for firm matches. Clone sizes are given selectively: once, few, many, or a class where the clone is expanded.

TRBD1	TRBV5-1	11	NA	TRBJ1-1	TGCGCCAGCAGCCGGGACAGTGAAGCTTTCTTT	CASSRDSEAFF
NA	TRBV7-8	13	NA	TRBJ1-2	TGTGCCAGCAGCGTCGACGGGAACTATGGCTACACCTTC	CASSVDGNYGYTF
TRBD2	TRBV6-2/TRBV6-3	17	NA	TRBJ2-5	TGTGCCAGCAGTTACTTTCCAGCGGGGCGCACGCAAGAGACCCAGTACTTC	CASSYFPAGRTQETQYF
NA	TRBV18	14	NA	TRBJ1-6	TGTGCCAGCTGCCCCGACAGAGATGGTTCACCCCTCCACTTT	CASCPDRDGSPLHF
NA	TRBV15	15	NA	TRBJ2-7	TGTGCCACCAGCAGAGATACCGGGGGCCCCTACGAGCAGTACTTC	CATSRDTGGPYEQYF
TRBD1	TRBV7-2	14	NA	TRBJ1-1	TGTGCCAGCAGTTTATACAGGGGTGACACTGAAGCTTTCTTT	CASSLYRGDTEAFF
NA	TRBV11-2	18	NA	TRBJ1-3	TGTGCCAGCAGCACCTCCACCGCGTCGGGGAGGAGGGGAAACACCATATATTTT	CASSTSTASGRRGNTIYF
TRBD2	TRBV25-1	15	NA	TRBJ2-2	TGTGCCAGCACCTATTCTAGCGGGGGGGCCGGGGAGCTGTTTTTT	CASTYSSGGAGELFF
NA	TRBV5-6	15	NA	TRBJ1-6	TGTGCCAGCAGCTTGGGGGGCTCCTATAATTCACCCCTCCACTTT	CASSLGGSYNSPLHF
NA	TRBV7-9	13	NA	TRBJ1-1	TGTGCCAGCAGCTTCGAGTACAGGGAATCGGCTTTCTTT	CASSFEYRESAFF
NA	TRBV2	20	once	TRBJ1-3	TGTGCCAGCAGACGAACCCCATTTTTGACCAACTGGGCCTCTGGAAACACCATATATTTT	CASRRTPFLTNWASGNTIYF
NA	TRBV9	13	NA	TRBJ1-1	TGTGCCAGCAGCGTATCCCGGGGCACTGAAGCTTTCTTT	CASSVSRGTEAFF
NA	TRBV7-9	14	NA	TRBJ2-7	TGTGCCAGCAGCTTAGACGAATGGTCCTACGAGCAGTACTTC	CASSLDEWSYEQYF
NA	TRBV5-4	14	once	TRBJ2-5	TGTGCCAGCAGCTTCGCCGGGGGTGATGAGACCCAGTACTTC	CASSFAGGDETQYF
NA	TRBV6-6	15	few	TRBJ1-5	TGTGCCAGCACCCACGGTAGGGACAAGGGGTGGCCCCAGCATTTT	CASTHGRDKGWPQHF
NA	TRBV28	12	NA	TRBJ2-7	TGTGCCAGCAGTCTACAGGGCTACGAGCAGTACTTC	CASSLQGYEQYF
TRBD2	TRBV10-3	17	NA	TRBJ2-7	TGTGCCATCAGTGAGTCACCCCCCAGCGGGGGGGCTGGTGAGCAGTACTTC	CAISESPPSGGAGEQYF
NA	TRBV5-5	14	NA	TRBJ1-2	TGTGCCAGCAGCCGACCCGGCCAGCCCTATGGCTACACCTTC	CASSRPGQPYGYTF
NA	TRBV20-1	10	NA	TRBJ2-1	TGCAGTGCTATTAGGGGAGAGCAGTTCTTC	CSAIRGEQFF
NA	TRBV7-9	13	once	TRBJ2-7	TGTGACAGCAGCTTACAAGGGCTCCACGAGCAGTACTTC	CDSSLQGLHEQYF
NA	TRBV13	17	once	TRBJ2-7	TGTGCCAGCAGCTTAGATATGAGGGCAGGAGGCGCCTACGAGCAGTACTTC	CASSLDMRAGGAYEQYF
NA	TRBV6-1	15	NA	TRBJ1-3	TGTGCCAGCAGTGAGCAAGTTACCTCTGGAAACACCATATATTTT	CASSEQVTSGNTIYF
TRBD1	TRBV5-1	16	NA	TRBJ1-1	TGCGCCAGCAGCCCCGACAGGGAGGGGAAGAACACTGAAGCTTTCTTT	CASSPDREGKNTEAFF